The TCR beta chain described here comes from a study of blood T cell repertoires in COVID-19. The wider study: The origin of the acute and convalescent COVID-19 samples was the United States, Italy and Spain. T cells, B-cell-depleted T cells, or PBMCs supplied cDNA or gDNA.

The CDR3 is 14 amino acids. CDR1 is SGHTA and CDR2 is FQGNSA in the germline V gene. V was cut by 0 bases and J by 6 bases, with 8 bases left in between. Per the original methods: Estimates of nucleated cell counts were drawn from the amplification of reference gene primers. Libraries were prepared by immunoSEQ multiplex PCR; TCRdb keeps only in-frame clonotypes and omits some of them. Clone size and the V and J calls come from that table; the DNA yielded D and trimming. Altogether roughly 150,000 clones are present, roughly 84% being singletons, with the ten largest covering nearly 10%. V usage is TRBV7-2 and J usage is TRBJ2-2; possible D gene TRBD1, 5 bases. The sequence was obtained from a woman aged 50 to 60 with acute or convalescent COVID-19. The sequenced material came from peripheral blood. CDR3 residues: CASSLAWGSGELFF. In DNA, the CDR3 is TGTGCCAGCAGCTTAGCGTGGGGCTCCGGGGAGCTGTTTTTT.